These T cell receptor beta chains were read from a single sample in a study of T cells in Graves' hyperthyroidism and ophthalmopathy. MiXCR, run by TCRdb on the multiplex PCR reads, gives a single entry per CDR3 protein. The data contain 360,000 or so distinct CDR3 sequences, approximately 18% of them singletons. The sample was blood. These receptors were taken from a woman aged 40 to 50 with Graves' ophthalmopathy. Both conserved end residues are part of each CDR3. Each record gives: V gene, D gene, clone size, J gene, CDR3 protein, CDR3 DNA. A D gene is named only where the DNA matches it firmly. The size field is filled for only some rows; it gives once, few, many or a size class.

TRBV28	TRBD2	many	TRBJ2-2	CASRGIAGDSVGELFF	TGTGCCAGCAGGGGGATAGCGGGAGATTCAGTCGGGGAGCTGTTTTTT
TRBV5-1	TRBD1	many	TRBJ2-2	CASSRDRGHTGELFF	TGCGCCAGCAGCCGCGACAGGGGACACACCGGGGAGCTGTTTTTT
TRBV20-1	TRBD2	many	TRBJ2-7	CSASRFGTNNYEQYF	TGCAGTGCTAGTCGGTTCGGGACTAACAACTACGAGCAGTACTTC
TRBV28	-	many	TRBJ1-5	CASSLTRQPQHF	TGTGCCAGCAGTTTAACGCGACAGCCCCAGCATTTT
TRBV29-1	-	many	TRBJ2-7	CSVSGDRGEQYF	TGCAGCGTTAGTGGGGATCGGGGAGAGCAGTACTTC
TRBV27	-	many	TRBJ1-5	CASSLSFWSSNQPQHF	TGTGCCAGCAGTTTATCTTTTTGGAGTAGCAATCAGCCCCAGCATTTT
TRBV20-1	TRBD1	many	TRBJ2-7	CSATGGQEYSYEQYF	TGCAGTGCTACCGGGGGACAGGAGTACTCCTACGAGCAGTACTTC
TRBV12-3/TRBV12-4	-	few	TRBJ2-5	CASSYHRMYETQYF	TGTGCCAGCAGTTACCACAGGATGTATGAGACCCAGTACTTC
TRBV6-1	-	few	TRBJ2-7	CASTIRGGIYEQYF	TGTGCCAGTACGATCAGAGGGGGAATCTACGAGCAGTACTTC
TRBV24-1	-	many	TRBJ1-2	CATSESGSRGYTF	TGTGCCACCAGTGAATCGGGGTCGCGTGGCTACACCTTC
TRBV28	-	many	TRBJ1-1	CASSSTQAFF	TGTGCCAGCAGTTCCACACAAGCTTTCTTT
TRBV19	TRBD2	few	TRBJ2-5	CASSSASGGQTQYF	TGTGCCAGTAGTTCGGCTAGCGGGGGCCAGACCCAGTACTTC
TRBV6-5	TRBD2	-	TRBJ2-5	CASSYSSLAGGRETQYF	TGTGCCAGCAGTTACTCGTCGCTAGCGGGAGGGAGGGAGACCCAGTACTTC
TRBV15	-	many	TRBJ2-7	CATSRDQSGATKQYF	TGTGCCACCAGCAGAGATCAGAGCGGAGCTACGAAGCAGTACTTC
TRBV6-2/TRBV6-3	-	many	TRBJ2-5	CASSYDRTEYQETQYF	TGTGCCAGCAGTTACGACAGGACCGAATACCAAGAGACCCAGTACTTC
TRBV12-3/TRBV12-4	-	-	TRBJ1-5	CASSLGGANVLTFGAGNQPQHF	-
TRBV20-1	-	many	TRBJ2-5	CSADGLVGETQYF	TGCAGTGCTGATGGACTGGTAGGAGAGACCCAGTACTTC
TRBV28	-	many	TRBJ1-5	CASRHRRVRQPQHF	TGTGCCAGCAGGCACAGAAGGGTTCGTCAGCCCCAGCATTTT
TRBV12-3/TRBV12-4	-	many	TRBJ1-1	CASSRQTLNTEAFF	TGTGCCAGCAGTCGACAGACCCTGAACACTGAAGCTTTCTTT
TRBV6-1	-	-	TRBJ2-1	CASSTDSEYEQFF	TGTGCCAGCAGTACGGACAGTGAGTACGAGCAGTTCTTC
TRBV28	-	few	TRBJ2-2	CASSLWGVTPGELFF	TGTGCCAGCAGTTTATGGGGGGTGACCCCCGGGGAGCTGTTTTTT
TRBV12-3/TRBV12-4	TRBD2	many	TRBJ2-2	CASSLAGGELFF	TGTGCCAGCAGCCTAGCGGGCGGGGAGCTGTTTTTT
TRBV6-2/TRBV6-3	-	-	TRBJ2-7	CASSYAPIGQRPYEQYF	TGTGCCAGCAGTTATGCCCCAATCGGACAGCGCCCCTACGAGCAGTACTTC
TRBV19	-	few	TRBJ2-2	CASSEGGRTGELFF	TGTGCCAGTAGTGAGGGGGGAAGAACCGGGGAGCTGTTTTTT
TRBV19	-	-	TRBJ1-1	CASRLQLNTEAFF	TGTGCCAGTAGACTACAGCTGAACACTGAAGCTTTCTTT
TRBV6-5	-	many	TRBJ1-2	CASSYGFRQGNYGYTF	TGTGCCAGCAGTTACGGGTTCCGGCAGGGGAACTATGGCTACACCTTC
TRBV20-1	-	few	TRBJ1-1	CSARTHGGASEAFF	TGCAGTGCTAGAACCCACGGGGGCGCGTCTGAAGCTTTCTTT
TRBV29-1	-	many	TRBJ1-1	CSVDPGLLNTEAFF	TGCAGCGTTGACCCAGGATTATTGAACACTGAAGCTTTCTTT
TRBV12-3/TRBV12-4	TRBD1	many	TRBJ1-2	CASSPDRVMVNGYTF	TGTGCCAGCAGTCCTGACAGGGTCATGGTGAATGGCTACACCTTC
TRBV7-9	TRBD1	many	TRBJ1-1	CASSLATGGGGTEAFF	TGTGCCAGCAGCTTAGCTACAGGGGGCGGGGGTACTGAAGCTTTCTTT
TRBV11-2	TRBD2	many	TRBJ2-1	CASRPAGTSVYNEQFF	TGTGCCAGCAGGCCCGCCGGGACTAGCGTGTACAATGAGCAGTTCTTC
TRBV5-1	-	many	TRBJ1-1	CASSTGLVNTEAFF	TGCGCCAGCAGTACCGGTTTGGTGAACACTGAAGCTTTCTTT
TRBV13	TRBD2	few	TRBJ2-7	CASSLRRLAGETYEQYF	TGTGCCAGCAGCTTACGCCGGCTAGCGGGAGAGACCTACGAGCAGTACTTC
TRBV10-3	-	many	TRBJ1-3	CAINSGNTIYF	TGTGCCATAAACTCTGGAAACACCATATATTTT
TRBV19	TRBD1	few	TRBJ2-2	CASTQGGQGTGELFF	TGTGCCAGTACCCAAGGGGGACAGGGAACCGGGGAGCTGTTTTTT
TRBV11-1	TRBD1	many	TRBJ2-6	CASSTLTGFAGANVLTF	TGTGCCAGCAGCACCCTGACAGGGTTCGCTGGGGCCAACGTCCTGACTTTC
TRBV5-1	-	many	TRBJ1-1	CASSLAAGKVAEAFF	TGCGCCAGCAGCTTGGCCGCCGGTAAGGTGGCTGAAGCTTTCTTT
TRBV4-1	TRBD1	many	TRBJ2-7	CASSQEGTGDGEQYF	TGCGCCAGCAGCCAAGAAGGTACAGGGGACGGCGAGCAGTACTTC